This T cell receptor (beta chain) was profiled in a study of blood T cells in healthy people across ages. The germline gives CDR1 ENHRY, CDR2 SYGVKD. With V trimmed by 7 bases and J by 1 base, 3 bases remained unmatched. CDR3 length equals 14 residues. For the second PCR, which ran for about 7 to 11 cycles, a sample-barcoded 5' primer and a J-beta primer mix were used. Each cDNA molecule was tagged by a template-switch adaptor that had 12 random nucleotides. TCRdb independently ran MiXCR on the 5' RACE reads; one entry per CDR3 protein. The table lists about 1,400,000 distinct CDR3 sequences, 42% of them singletons, with 7% to 9.5% in the top ten. This clonotype was recorded at least ten times. The antigen is undetermined. Findings and caveats of the study: Considered underestimates were the diversity estimates obtained from one million T cells.

The chain couples TRBV10-3 to TRBJ2-1, with 8 bases lining up with TRBD2. The sequenced sample was blood. The sequence came from a woman between 18 and 30 years old in good health. The CDR3 DNA follows: TGTGCCATCATGGCGGGAGGTTCCTACAATGAGCAGTTCTTC. It translates to CAIMAGGSYNEQFF.